These 4 T cell receptor beta chains were all obtained from the same sample, sequenced in a study of shared clonotypes between healthy human individuals. TCRdb's table, derived via immunoSEQ multiplex PCR, lists solely in-frame clones and lacks some. The sample contains 2.3 million or so clones, roughly 93% of which appear only once. Sequencing was performed on naive CD4+ T cells from PBMCs. Subset meaning: CD45RA+ positively selected. These receptors all come from a man aged 18 to 35 in good health. Some clones in this sample may be carry-over from other donors' samples.

The rearrangement uses TRBV7-3 and TRBJ2-1; perhaps TRBD2 as D (6 bases). The CDR3 loop spans 15 amino acids. Germline CDR1 is SGHTA and CDR2 is FQGTGA. Trimming pared 5 bases from V and 4 bases from J, leaving 15 bases between. Written as DNA, the CDR3 is TGTGCCAGCAGCCAGGGACTCCTCGGGTACAATGAGCAGTTCTTC. It codes for CASSQGLLGYNEQFF.

The chain uses TRBV28 and TRBJ2-7; D gene unclear. The CDR3 loop spans 13 amino acids. CDR1 is MDHEN and CDR2 is SYDVKM in the germline V gene. The V end lost 7 bases, the J end lost 2 bases, and 12 bases lay between the germline ends. The CDR3 sequence is CASTLGSPYEQYF. The CDR3 nucleotides read TGTGCCAGCACCTTGGGCAGTCCCTACGAGCAGTACTTC.

Points on this clone: The sample contains more than one DNA sequence encoding this CDR3. The chain employs TRBV28 and TRBJ2-5; 15 nucleotides line up with TRBD2. The CDR3 consists of 16 residues. The V segment lost 3 bases and the J segment 2 bases; nucleotides outside the gene matches: 1. Germline-derived CDR1 and CDR2 are MDHEN and SYDVKM. The DNA of the CDR3 is TGTGCCAGCAGTTTGGGACTAGCGGGAGGACAAGAGACCCAGTACTTC. Its translation: CASSLGLAGGQETQYF.

The chain uses TRBV15 and TRBJ2-7, with D perhaps TRBD2 (7 bases). Germline V lookup: CDR1 LNHNV, CDR2 YYDKDF (reference sequence). The V end was cut by 8 bases, the J end by 5 bases, with 16 bases between. The CDR3 is 13 residues long. This chain's CDR3 is CATARGGADEQYF. The CDR3 region has the DNA TGTGCCACCGCGAGGGGGGGCGCAGACGAGCAGTACTTC.